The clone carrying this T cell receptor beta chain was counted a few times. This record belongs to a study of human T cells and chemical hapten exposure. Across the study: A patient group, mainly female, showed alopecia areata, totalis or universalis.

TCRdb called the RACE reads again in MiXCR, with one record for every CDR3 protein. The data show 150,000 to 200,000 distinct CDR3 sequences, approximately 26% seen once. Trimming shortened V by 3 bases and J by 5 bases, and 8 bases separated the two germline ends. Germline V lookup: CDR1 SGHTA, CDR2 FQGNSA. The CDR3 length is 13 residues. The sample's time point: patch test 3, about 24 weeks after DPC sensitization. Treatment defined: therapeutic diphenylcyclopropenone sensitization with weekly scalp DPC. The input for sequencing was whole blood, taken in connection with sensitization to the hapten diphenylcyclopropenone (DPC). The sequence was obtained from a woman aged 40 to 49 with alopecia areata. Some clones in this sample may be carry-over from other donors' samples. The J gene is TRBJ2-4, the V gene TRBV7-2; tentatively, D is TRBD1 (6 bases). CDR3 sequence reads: CASSLGHQNIQYF. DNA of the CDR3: TGTGCCAGCAGCTTGGGACACCAAAACATTCAGTACTTC.